This TCR beta chain comes out of a study of shared clonotypes between healthy human individuals. CDR1 and CDR2 from the germline V gene are SQVTM and ANQGSEA. Trimming at V came to 7 bases and at J to 5 bases, leaving 10 bases not matched to a gene. The CDR3 spans 16 residues. Method: immunoSEQ multiplex PCR; TCRdb's copy keeps in-frame clones and lacks some. The sample lists 2 million to 2.5 million clones, 80% to 95% seen once, with about 0.39% in the top ten. Naive CD4+ cells were CD45RA-selected; the remaining cells were memory. Findings and caveats of the study: Rarefaction gave evidence that sorted-subset sequencing remained incomplete despite large depth.

Of note for this clone: Its specificity is unknown.

The sequence came from a man aged 18-30 years in good health. Some clones in this sample may be carry-over from other donors' samples. Sequencing was carried out using naive CD4+ T cells from PBMCs. The subset was: CD45RA+ positively selected. The rearrangement joins TRBV29-1 to TRBJ2-1; TRBD2 matches at 14 bases. The CDR3 DNA is TGCAGCGCTGCACTTCGACTAGCGGGAGGGCACAATGAGCAGTTCTTC. Amino acids: CSAALRLAGGHNEQFF.